This T cell receptor (beta chain) emerged from a study of shared clonotypes between healthy human individuals. V dropped 5 bases and J dropped 0 bases, with 8 bases sitting between them. CDR3 length: 13 residues. Germline CDR1 and CDR2: MNHEY and SVGAGI. Clones were sequenced by immunoSEQ multiplex PCR, and TCRdb holds only the in-frame ones, with some missing. The table lists some 1 million clones, around four fifths of them singletons. Worth noting for this clone: This specimen includes other DNA sequences encoding the same CDR3.

Specimen: memory CD4+ T cells sorted from blood. Regarding subset: CD45RA-negative fraction. The chain is built from TRBV6-5 and TRBJ2-7, with TRBD2 as a possible D gene (5 bases). The origin of this receptor is a man younger than 35 in good health. CDR3 in DNA: TGTGCCAGCAGTCGGACTGGCTCCTACGAGCAGTACTTC. It encodes CASSRTGSYEQYF.